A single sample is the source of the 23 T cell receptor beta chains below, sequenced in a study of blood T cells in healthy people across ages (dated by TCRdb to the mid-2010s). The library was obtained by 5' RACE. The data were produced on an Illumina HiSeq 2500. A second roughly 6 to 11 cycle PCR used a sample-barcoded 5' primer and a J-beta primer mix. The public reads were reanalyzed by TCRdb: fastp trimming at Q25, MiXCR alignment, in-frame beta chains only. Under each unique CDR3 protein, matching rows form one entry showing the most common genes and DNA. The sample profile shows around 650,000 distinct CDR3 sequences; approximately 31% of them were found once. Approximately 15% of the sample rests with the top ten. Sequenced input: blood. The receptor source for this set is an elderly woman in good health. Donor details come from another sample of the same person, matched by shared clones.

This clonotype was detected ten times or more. This chain's CDR3 is CASSPTPAGGYNEQFF. The CDR3 coding sequence is TGTGCCAGCAGCCCGACCCCAGCGGGAGGCTACAATGAGCAGTTCTTC. The chain joins TRBV7-3 to TRBJ2-1, with 9 bases that match TRBD2. The germline gives CDR1 SGHTA, CDR2 FQGTGA. V shed 5 bases and J 3 bases; nucleotides not matched to a gene: 8. The CDR3 is 16 residues long.

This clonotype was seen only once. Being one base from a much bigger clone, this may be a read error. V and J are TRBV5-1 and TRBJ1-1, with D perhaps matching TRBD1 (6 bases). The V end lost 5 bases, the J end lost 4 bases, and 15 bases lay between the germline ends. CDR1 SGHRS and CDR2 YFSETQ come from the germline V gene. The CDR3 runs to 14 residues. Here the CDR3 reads CASRAGAMSTEAFF. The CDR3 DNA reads TGCGCCAGCAGGGCAGGGGCGATGAGCACTGAAGCTTTCTTT.

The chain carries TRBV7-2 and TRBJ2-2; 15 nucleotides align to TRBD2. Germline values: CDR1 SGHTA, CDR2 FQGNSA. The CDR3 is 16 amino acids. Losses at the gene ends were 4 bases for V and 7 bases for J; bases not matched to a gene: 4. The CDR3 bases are TGTGCCAGCAGCTCACGGACTAGCGGGGGGGTCGGGGAGCTGTTTTTT. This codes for CASSSRTSGGVGELFF. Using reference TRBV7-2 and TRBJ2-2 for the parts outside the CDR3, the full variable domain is GAGVSQSPSNKVTEKGKDVELRCDPISGHTALYWYRQSLGQGLEFLIYFQGNSAPDKSGLPSDRFSAERTGGSVSTLTIQRTQQEDSAVYLCASSSRTSGGVGELFFGEGSRLTVL.

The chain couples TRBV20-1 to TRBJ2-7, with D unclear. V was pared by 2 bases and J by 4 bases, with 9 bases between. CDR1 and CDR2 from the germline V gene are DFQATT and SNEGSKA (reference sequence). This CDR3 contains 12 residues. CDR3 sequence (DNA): TGCAGTGCTAGAAATCTGCTGTACGAGCAGTACTTC. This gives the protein CSARNLLYEQYF.

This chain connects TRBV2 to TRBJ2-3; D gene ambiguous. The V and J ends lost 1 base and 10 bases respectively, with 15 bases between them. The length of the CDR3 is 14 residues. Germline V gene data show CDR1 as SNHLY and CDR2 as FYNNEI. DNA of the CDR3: TGTGCCAGCAGTGAAGTGGGTAGCATGAATGCGCAGTATTTT. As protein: CASSEVGSMNAQYF.

CDR3: CASSYQPTGVNSPLHF. DNA of the CDR3: TGTGCCAGCAGTTATCAACCTACGGGGGTGAATTCACCCCTCCACTTT. The chain links TRBV6-5 to TRBJ1-6; a possible D gene is TRBD1 (5 bases). The germline V gene encodes CDR1 MNHEY and CDR2 SVGAGI. Trimming cost V 3 bases and J 7 bases, with 16 bases left between them. The CDR3 loop spans 16 amino acids.

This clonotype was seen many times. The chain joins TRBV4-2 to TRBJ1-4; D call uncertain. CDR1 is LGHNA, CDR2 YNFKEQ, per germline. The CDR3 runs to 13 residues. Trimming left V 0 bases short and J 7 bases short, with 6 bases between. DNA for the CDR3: TGTGCCAGCAGCCAAGACCAACGTGAAAAACTGTTTTTT. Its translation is CASSQDQREKLFF.

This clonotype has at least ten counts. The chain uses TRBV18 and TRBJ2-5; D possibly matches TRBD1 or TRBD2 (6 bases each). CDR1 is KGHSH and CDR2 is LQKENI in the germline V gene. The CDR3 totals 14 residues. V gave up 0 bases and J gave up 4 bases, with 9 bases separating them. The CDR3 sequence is CASSPPQGGETQYF. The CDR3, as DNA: TGTGCCAGCTCACCACCACAGGGAGGAGAGACCCAGTACTTC.

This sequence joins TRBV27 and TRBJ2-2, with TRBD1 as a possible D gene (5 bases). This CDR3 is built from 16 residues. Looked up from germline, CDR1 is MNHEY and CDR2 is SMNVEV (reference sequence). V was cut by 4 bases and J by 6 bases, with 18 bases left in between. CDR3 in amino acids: CASSSSPQVLAGELFF. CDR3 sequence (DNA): TGTGCCAGCAGTTCCTCGCCACAGGTTCTGGCCGGGGAGCTGTTTTTT.

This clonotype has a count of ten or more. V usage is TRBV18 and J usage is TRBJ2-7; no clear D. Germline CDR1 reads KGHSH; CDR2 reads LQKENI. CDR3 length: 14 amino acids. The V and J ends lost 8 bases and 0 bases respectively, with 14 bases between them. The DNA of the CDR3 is TGTGCCAGCAGCCCCCGACAAGGCTCCTACGAGCAGTACTTC. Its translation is CASSPRQGSYEQYF.

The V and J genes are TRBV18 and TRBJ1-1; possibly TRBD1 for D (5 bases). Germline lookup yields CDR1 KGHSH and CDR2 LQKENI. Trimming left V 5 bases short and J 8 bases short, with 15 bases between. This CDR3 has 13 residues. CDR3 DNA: TGTGCCAGCTCATCAACAGACAGAGCGGAAGCTTTCTTT. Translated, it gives CASSSTDRAEAFF.

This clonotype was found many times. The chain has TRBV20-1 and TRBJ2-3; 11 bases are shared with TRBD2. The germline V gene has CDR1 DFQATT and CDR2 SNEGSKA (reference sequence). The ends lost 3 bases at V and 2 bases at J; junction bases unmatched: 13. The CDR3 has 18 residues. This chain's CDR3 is CSASRKLAGVQNTDTQYF. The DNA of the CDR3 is TGCAGTGCTAGTAGAAAACTAGCGGGGGTTCAGAACACAGATACGCAGTATTTT.

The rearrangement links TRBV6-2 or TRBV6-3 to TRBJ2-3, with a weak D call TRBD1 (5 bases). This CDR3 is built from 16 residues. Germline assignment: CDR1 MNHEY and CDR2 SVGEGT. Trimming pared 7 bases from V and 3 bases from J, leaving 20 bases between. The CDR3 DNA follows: TGTGCCAGCAAGGCGTCGGAAAGGGGATGGACAGATACGCAGTATTTT. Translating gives CASKASERGWTDTQYF.

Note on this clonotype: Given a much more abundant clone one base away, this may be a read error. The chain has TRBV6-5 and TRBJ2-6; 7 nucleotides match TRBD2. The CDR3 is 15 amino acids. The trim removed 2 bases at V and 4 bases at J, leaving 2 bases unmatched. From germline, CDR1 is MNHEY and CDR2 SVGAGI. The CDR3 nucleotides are TGTGCCAGCAGTTACCCTAGCGGCGGGGCCAACGTCCTGACTTTC. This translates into CASSYPSGGANVLTF.

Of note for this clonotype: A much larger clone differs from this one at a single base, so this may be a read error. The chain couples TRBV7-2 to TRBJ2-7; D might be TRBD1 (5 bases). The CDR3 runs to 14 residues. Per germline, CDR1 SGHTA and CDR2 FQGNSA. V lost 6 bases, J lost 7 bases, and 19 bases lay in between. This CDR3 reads CASRHQGQGNEQYF. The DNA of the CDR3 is TGTGCCAGCAGGCACCAGGGCCAGGGCAATGAGCAGTACTTC.

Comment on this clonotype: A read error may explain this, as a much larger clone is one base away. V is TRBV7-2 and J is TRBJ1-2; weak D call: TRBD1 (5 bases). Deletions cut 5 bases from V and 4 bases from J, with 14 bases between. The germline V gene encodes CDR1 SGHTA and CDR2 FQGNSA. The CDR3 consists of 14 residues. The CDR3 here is CASSRAWGSYGYTF. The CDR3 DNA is TGTGCCAGCAGCAGGGCTTGGGGGTCCTATGGCTACACCTTC.

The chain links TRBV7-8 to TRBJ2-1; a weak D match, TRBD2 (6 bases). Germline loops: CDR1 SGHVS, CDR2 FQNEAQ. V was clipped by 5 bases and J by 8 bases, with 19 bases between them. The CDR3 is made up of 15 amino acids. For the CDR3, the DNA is TGTGCCAGCAGCCCAAAAGTCTCTAGCGCCGATGAGCAGTTCTTC. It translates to CASSPKVSSADEQFF.

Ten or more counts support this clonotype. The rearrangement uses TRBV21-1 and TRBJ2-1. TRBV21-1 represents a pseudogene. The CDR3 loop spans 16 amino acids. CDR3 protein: CASSKVRGFGDNEQFF. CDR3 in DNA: TGTGCCAGCAGCAAAGTAAGAGGCTTTGGGGACAATGAGCAGTTCTTC.

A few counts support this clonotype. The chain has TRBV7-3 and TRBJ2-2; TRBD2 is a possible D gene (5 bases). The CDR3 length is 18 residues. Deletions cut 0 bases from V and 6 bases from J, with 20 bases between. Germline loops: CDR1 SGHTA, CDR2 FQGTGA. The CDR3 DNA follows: TGTGCCAGCAGCTTAACGTTAAGCGGCCTGGGCGGGTCCGGGGAGCTGTTTTTT. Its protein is CASSLTLSGLGGSGELFF.

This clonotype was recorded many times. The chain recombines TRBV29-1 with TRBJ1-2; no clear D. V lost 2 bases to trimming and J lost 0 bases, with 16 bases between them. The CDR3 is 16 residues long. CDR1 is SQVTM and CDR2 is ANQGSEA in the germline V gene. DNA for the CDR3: TGCAGCGTTGAACCGGCCGGCCGACGCGCTAACTATGGCTACACCTTC. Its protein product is CSVEPAGRRANYGYTF.

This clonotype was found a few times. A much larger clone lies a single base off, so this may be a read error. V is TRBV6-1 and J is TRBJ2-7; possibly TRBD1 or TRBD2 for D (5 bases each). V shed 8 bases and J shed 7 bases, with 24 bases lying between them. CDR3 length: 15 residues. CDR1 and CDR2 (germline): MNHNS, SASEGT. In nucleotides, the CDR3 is TGTGCCAGCGTACGGTTTGGGGGTACCAACAATGAGCAGTACTTC. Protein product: CASVRFGGTNNEQYF.

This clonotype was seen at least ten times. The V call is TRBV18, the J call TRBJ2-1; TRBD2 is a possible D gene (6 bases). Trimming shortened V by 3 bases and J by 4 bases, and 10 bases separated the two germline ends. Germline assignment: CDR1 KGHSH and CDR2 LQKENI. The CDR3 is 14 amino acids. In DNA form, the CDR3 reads TGTGCCAGCTCACCCGGGACTGCGTACAATGAGCAGTTCTTC. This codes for CASSPGTAYNEQFF.

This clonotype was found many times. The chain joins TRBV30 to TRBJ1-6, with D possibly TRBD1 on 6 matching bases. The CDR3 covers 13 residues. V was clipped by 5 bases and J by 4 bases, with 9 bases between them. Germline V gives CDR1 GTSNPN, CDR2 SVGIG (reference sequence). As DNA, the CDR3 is TGTGCCTGGGACAGGAGTTATAATTCACCCCTCCACTTT. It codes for CAWDRSYNSPLHF.